Sequencing of this T cell receptor (beta chain) was carried out in a study of cytomegalovirus exposure and HLA in healthy donors. Overall study findings and caveats: The classifier was said to identify cytomegalovirus status with high specificity and sensitivity. Cytomegalovirus association was assigned to about 150 TCR beta chains. Rarity characterized most TCR sequences, yet some public TCRs appeared in many donors.

Data came from immunoSEQ multiplex PCR; TCRdb stores just in-frame clones and leaves some out. The table lists a few hundred thousand clones, over 70% of them singletons. The CDR3 sequence is 13 residues long. CDR1 and CDR2 (germline): MRHNA, SNTAGT. V dropped 5 bases and J dropped 0 bases, with 6 bases sitting between them. This clone came up many times. As yet, its antigen is unknown. Different DNA sequences within this sample yield the same CDR3. V usage is TRBV6-4 and J usage is TRBJ2-3; TRBD2 might be the D (6 bases). The TCR comes from a woman aged 25 to 39 in good health and CMV-seropositive. The sequenced material came from PBMCs. The CDR3 sequence: CASSSGSTDTQYF. The DNA of the CDR3 is TGTGCCAGCAGTAGCGGGAGCACAGATACGCAGTATTTT.